Listed here are 9 T cell receptor beta chains from one sample, sequenced in a study of T cell changes during pregnancy in multiple sclerosis. TCRdb keeps only in-frame clones here, not all; method: immunoSEQ multiplex PCR. The data hold about 73,000 clones, with roughly 90% observed a single time. This material consisted of peripheral blood, taken after pregnancy. All receptors come from a female donor in good health, enrolled as a control in a pregnancy study.

The chain uses TRBV25-1 and TRBJ2-1; 8 positions match TRBD1. The J segment lost 3 bases and the V segment lost 4 bases, leaving 2 bases of the junction unmatched. Germline V gene lookup returns CDR1 MGHDK and CDR2 SYGVNS. The CDR3 extends over 14 amino acids. The CDR3 region has the DNA TGTGCCAGCAGTGGAGGACAGGGCTACAATGAGCAGTTCTTC. Its protein is CASSGGQGYNEQFF.

This clone appeared a few times. V gene TRBV7-2 combines with J gene TRBJ1-4, with TRBD1 as a possible D gene (5 bases). Germline V CDR1 and CDR2: SGHTA, FQGNSA. The CDR3 is made up of 13 amino acids. The germline V and J ends were trimmed by 3 bases and 7 bases, with 9 bases remaining between them. The CDR3 sequence: CASSFGGVEKLFF. CDR3 DNA sequence: TGTGCCAGCAGCTTTGGGGGGGTTGAAAAACTGTTTTTT. Supplemented by reference TRBV7-2 and TRBJ1-4, the full variable domain reads GAGVSQSPSNKVTEKGKDVELRCDPISGHTALYWYRQSLGQGLEFLIYFQGNSAPDKSGLPSDRFSAERTGGSVSTLTIQRTQQEDSAVYLCASSFGGVEKLFFGSGTQLSVL.

DNA of the CDR3: TGTGCCAGCAGTACAGGCGACAGGGTCGGGGAAGGCTACACCTTC. Translation gives CASSTGDRVGEGYTF. This chain joins TRBV25-1 and TRBJ1-2; 7 bases match TRBD1. The CDR3 covers 15 residues. The ends lost 5 bases at V and 8 bases at J; junction bases unmatched: 14. The germline CDR1 and CDR2 sequences are MGHDK and SYGVNS.

This sequence joins TRBV7-9 and TRBJ1-4, with TRBD1 matching 8 bases. The CDR3 runs to 16 residues. V was clipped by 4 bases and J by 8 bases; unmatched bases: 12. Germline loops: CDR1 SEHNR, CDR2 FQNEAQ (reference sequence). The CDR3 bases are TGTGCCAGCAGCTCTGCCGGGCAGGGGGCAGGGGAAAAACTGTTTTTT. It encodes CASSSAGQGAGEKLFF.

The rearrangement links TRBV7-9 to TRBJ2-3; 13 bases are a match to TRBD2. This CDR3 is built from 19 residues. CDR1 is SEHNR and CDR2 is FQNEAQ in the germline V gene (reference sequence). Losses at the gene ends were 4 bases for V and 2 bases for J; bases not matched to a gene: 12. CDR3 loop: CASSYRGLAGSWDTDTQYF. As DNA, the CDR3 is TGTGCCAGCAGCTACAGGGGACTAGCGGGATCGTGGGACACAGATACGCAGTATTTT.

This clone was counted only a few times. The V call is TRBV13, the J call TRBJ2-7; D gene ambiguous. Deletions cut 3 bases from V and 3 bases from J, with 3 bases between. The CDR3 is made up of 11 amino acids. The germline V gene has CDR1 PRHDT and CDR2 FYEKMQ (reference sequence). This CDR3 reads CASSFLYEQYF. As DNA, the CDR3 is TGTGCCAGCAGCTTTCTCTACGAGCAGTACTTC.

The CDR3 protein is CASSQTVNEKLFF. The CDR3 DNA is TGCGCCAGCAGCCAGACAGTTAATGAAAAACTGTTTTTT. This rearrangement joins TRBV4-1 to TRBJ1-4; a weak D match, TRBD1 (5 bases). V was shortened by 3 bases and J by 4 bases, with 6 bases between the two germline ends. CDR3 length: 13 residues. Germline CDR1 MGHRA, CDR2 YSYEKL.

The chain has TRBV7-9 and TRBJ1-2; TRBD1 aligns across 11 bases. The CDR3 is 15 residues long. CDR1 SEHNR and CDR2 FQNEAQ come from the germline V gene (reference sequence). Germline trimming cut 1 base from V and 4 bases from J; bases unmatched to any gene: 2. The CDR3 DNA is TGTGCCAGCAGCTTAGGGACAGGGGGCGCCTATGGCTACACCTTC. This sequence encodes CASSLGTGGAYGYTF.

This chain uses TRBV27 with TRBJ2-7, with TRBD1 as a possible D gene (6 bases). Between the trimmed V and J ends, which lost 2 bases and 0 bases, there was a span of 8 bases. CDR3 length equals 14 residues. CDR1 is MNHEY, CDR2 SMNVEV, per germline (reference sequence). CDR3 sequence: CASSLQQGSYEQYF. DNA of the CDR3: TGTGCCAGCAGTTTACAACAGGGCTCCTACGAGCAGTACTTC.